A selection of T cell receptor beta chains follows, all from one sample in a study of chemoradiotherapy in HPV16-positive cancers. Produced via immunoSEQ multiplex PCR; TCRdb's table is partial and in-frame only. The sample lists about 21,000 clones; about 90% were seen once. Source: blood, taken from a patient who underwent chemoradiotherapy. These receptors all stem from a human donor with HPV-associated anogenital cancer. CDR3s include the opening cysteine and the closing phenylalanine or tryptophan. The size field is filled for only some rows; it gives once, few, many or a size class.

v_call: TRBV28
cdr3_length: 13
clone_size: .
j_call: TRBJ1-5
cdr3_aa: CASRTQGNQPQHF

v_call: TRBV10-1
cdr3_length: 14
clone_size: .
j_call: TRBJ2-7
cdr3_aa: CASSTGLANRGQYF

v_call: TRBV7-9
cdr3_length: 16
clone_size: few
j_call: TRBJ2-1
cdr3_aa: CASTDTGGWSYNEQFF

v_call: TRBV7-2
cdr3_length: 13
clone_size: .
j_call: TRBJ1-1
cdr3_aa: CASSLTVNTEAFF

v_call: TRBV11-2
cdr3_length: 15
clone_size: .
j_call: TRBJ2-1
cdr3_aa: CASSLEGSGHAQQFF

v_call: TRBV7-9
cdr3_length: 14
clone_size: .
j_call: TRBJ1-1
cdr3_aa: CASSLVGRTLEAFF

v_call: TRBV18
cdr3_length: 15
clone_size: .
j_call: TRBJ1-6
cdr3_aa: CASSPQTSYNSPLHF

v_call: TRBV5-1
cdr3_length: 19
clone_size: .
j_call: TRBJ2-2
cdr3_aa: CASSAGQGSTRLSTGELFF

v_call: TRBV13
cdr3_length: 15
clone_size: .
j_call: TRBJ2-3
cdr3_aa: CASSLAGDGTDTQYF

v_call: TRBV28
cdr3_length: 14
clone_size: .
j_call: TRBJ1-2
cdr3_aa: CASSFDGGRYGYTF

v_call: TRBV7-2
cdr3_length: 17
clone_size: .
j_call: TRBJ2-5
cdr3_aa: CASSLGRLAGGRETQYF

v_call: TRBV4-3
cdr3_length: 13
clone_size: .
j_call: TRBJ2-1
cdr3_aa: CASSQETSGGVFF

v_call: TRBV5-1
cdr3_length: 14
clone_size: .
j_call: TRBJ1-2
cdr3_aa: CASRRDHSDYGYTF

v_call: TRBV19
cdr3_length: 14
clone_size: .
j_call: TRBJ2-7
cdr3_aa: CASSMRTGGYEQYF

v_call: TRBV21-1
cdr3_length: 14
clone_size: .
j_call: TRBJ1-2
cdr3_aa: CASSTPPGGYGYTF

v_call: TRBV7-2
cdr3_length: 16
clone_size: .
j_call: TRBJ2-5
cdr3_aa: CASSLMLAGGQETQYF

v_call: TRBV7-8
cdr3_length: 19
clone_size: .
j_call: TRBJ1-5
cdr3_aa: CASSLSLTPGMYSNQPQHF

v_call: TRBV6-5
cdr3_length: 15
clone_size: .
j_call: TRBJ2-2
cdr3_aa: CASTTGGANTGELFF

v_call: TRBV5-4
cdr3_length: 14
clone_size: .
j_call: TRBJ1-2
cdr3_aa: CASSQPQGFEGYTF

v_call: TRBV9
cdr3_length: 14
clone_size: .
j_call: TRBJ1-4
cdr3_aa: CASSVEGQDEKLFF

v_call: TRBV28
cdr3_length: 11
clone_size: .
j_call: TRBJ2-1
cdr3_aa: CASSLEREQFF

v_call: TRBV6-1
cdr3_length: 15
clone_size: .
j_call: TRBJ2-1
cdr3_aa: CASSPRDRGYNEQFF

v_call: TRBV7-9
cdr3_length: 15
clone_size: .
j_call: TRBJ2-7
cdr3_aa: CASSSLGGYRNEQYF

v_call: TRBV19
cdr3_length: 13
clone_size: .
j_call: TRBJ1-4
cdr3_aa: CASSSQINEKLFF

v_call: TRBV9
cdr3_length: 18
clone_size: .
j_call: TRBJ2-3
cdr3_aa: CASSASSGGHLSTDTQYF

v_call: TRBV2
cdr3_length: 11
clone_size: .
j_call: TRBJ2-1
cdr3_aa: CASSAEFSQVF

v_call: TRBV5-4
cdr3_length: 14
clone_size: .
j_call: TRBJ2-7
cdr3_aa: CASSPRGSSGEQYF

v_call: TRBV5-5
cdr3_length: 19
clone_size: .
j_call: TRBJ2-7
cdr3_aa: CASSLAPNVLGIFSYEQYF

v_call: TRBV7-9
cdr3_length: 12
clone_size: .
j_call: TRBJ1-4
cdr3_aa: CASSLQGEKLFF

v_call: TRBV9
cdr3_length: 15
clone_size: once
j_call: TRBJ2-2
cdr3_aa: CASSGGQGRTGELFF

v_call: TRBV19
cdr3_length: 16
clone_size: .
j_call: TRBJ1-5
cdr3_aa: CASSADTGLSNQPQHF

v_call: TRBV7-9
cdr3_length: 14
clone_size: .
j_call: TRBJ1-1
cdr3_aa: CASSLGRDRTEAFF

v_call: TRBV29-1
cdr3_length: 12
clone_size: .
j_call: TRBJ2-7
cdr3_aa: CSVAGAEYEQYF

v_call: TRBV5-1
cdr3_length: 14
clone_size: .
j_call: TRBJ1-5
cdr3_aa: CASSVTGGGQPQHF

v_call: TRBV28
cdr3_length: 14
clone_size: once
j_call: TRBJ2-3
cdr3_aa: CASSSERQSGAQYF

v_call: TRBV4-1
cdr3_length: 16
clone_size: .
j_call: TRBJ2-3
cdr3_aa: CASSQGGDRVELTQYF

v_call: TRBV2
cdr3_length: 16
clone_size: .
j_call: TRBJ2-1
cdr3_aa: CASRRTSGGAGNEQFF

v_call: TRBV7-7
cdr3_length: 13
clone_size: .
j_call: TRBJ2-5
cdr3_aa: CASSSTGVETQYF

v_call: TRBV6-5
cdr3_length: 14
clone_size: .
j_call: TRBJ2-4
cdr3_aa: CATSLGGAKNIQYF